In this sample, the clone carrying this T cell receptor (beta chain) turned up a few times. Its specificity is not known. Making the TCR beta libraries involved quantitative 5'-RACE with molecular barcodes. MiXCR was run by TCRdb on the 5' RACE reads, yielding one entry per CDR3 protein. The data hold 250,000 to 350,000 distinct CDR3 sequences, with less than 25% observed a single time. This sample stems from a study of CD8 T cells in ankylosing spondylitis. CDR1 is MDHEN, CDR2 SYDVKM, per germline. This CDR3 has 14 amino acids. J lost 3 bases, V lost 3 bases, and 5 bases had no gene match. Findings and limits, study-wide: Within matched ankylosing spondylitis synovial fluid, disease-linked clones were reportedly significantly enriched. Ankylosing spondylitis blood appeared to be characterized by a TCR beta motif of 8 or 9 highly homologous variants. Earlier work had already found some motif variants in reactive arthritis synovial fluid and blood.

The sequence was collected from a female donor with ankylosing spondylitis or in good health (not recorded which). The chain recombines TRBV28 with TRBJ2-7, with TRBD2 matching 7 bases. What was sequenced was blood, either unsorted or a sorted T cell fraction (not recorded which). The chain's CDR3 is CASSFRGGDYEQYF. In nucleotides, the CDR3 is TGTGCCAGCAGTTTTCGGGGAGGGGACTACGAGCAGTACTTC.